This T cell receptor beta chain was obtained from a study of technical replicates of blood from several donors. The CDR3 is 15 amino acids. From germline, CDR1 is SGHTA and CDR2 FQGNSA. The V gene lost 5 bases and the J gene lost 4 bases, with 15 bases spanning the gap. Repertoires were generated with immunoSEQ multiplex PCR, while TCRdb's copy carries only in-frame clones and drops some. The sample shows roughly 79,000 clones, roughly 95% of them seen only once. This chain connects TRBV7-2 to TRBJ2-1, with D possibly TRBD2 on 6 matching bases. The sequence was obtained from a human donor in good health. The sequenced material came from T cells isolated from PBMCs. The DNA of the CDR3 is TGTGCCAGCAGCCCCCCGGGACTCCAGTACAATGAGCAGTTCTTC. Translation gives CASSPPGLQYNEQFF.